Described below is a single TCR beta chain sequence and its context. Its antigen is undetermined. The data belong to a study of human thymus T cells. Study results and limitations: It looked as if thymic and blood repertoires used V and J genes in a biased way.

Data came from immunoSEQ multiplex PCR; TCRdb stores just in-frame clones and leaves some out. The repertoire holds tens of thousands of clones, with approximately 95% as singletons. The donors were infants in Finland with congenital heart defects, otherwise immunologically healthy. Only four of the eight donors provided an approximately 0.45-1 mL blood sample. No fixed cell number was used; all available blood leukocytes supplied DNA. This CDR3 region has 18 residues. V lost 5 bases, J lost 0 bases, and 22 bases lay in between. Germline CDR1 and CDR2: SEHNR and FQNEAQ (reference sequence). What was sequenced was blood. The chain uses TRBV7-9 and TRBJ1-2, with TRBD1 as a possible D gene (6 bases). The clonotype originates from a girl under three years old with a congenital heart defect but otherwise immunologically healthy. CDR3 coding DNA: TGTGCCAGCAGCATCCACGGGGGCGGTACGACCGCTAACTATGGCTACACCTTC. Translating gives CASSIHGGGTTANYGYTF.